These 32 T cell receptor beta chains share one sample of origin, sequenced in a study of identical twins (dated by TCRdb to 2016 to 2017). Library method: 5' RACE. The sequencing machine was an Illumina HiSeq 2000. Clones were called with MiXCR by TCRdb after fastp trimmed the public reads at Q25, and only in-frame beta chains were retained. Each CDR3 protein gets just one entry, which takes the most common genes and DNA from the rows behind it. The sample has approximately 490,000 distinct CDR3 sequences on record, under 25% of them singletons. Of the sample, 0.45% to 0.5% is held by the ten largest clones. The sample was also reused in another study, on yellow fever vaccine responses in identical twins.

The sample comprised CD4+ T cells sorted from blood. The receptors were gathered from a woman aged 18-30 years in good health.

This clonotype has just a few counts. The junction departs from the called germline gene at one end, perhaps through a read error. The V call is TRBV11-2, the J call TRBJ1-1; D unresolved. The V gene's germline CDR1 is SGHAT and CDR2 FQNNGV. The CDR3 is 11 amino acids. CDR3 in DNA: TGTGCCAGCAGCTTAGATGGTCCGGGGAGCTTT. Residues: CASSLDGPGSF.

The chain uses TRBV24-1 and TRBJ2-2, with D possibly TRBD1 on 6 matching bases. The CDR3 is 16 amino acids. V lost 3 bases and J 1 base, leaving 11 bases between the germline ends. The germline gives CDR1 KGHDR, CDR2 SFDVKD. CDR3 protein: CATSDKSTGNTGELFF. The CDR3 coding sequence is TGTGCCACCAGTGATAAATCGACAGGGAACACCGGGGAGCTGTTTTTT.

This clonotype was picked up a small number of times. This chain links TRBV3-1 with TRBJ2-7; 9 bases agree with TRBD1. The germline V gene encodes CDR1 LGHDT and CDR2 YNNKEL (reference sequence). The V gene end was trimmed by 4 bases and the J gene end by 6 bases; junction bases not matched to a gene: 4. The CDR3 extends over 13 amino acids. CDR3 sequence (DNA): TGTGCCAGCAGCCCCCGGACAGGGGCCGAGCAGTACTTC. Amino acids: CASSPRTGAEQYF.

The gene calls are TRBV5-1 and TRBJ2-7; 7 bases are a match to TRBD2. CDR3 length equals 14 residues. Per germline, CDR1 SGHRS and CDR2 YFSETQ. The V and J ends lost 3 bases and 3 bases, in that order; junction bases with no gene match: 6. The CDR3 is CASSWGGARYEQYF. In nucleotides, the CDR3 is TGCGCCAGCAGCTGGGGGGGAGCCCGCTACGAGCAGTACTTC.

V usage is TRBV19 and J usage is TRBJ2-4, with 9 bases that match TRBD2. The CDR3 is 13 amino acids. V gave up 10 bases and J gave up 3 bases; unmatched junction bases: 4. The germline CDR1 and CDR2 sequences are LNHDA and SQIVND (reference sequence). The CDR3 reads CATSRGGKNIQYF. CDR3 nucleotide sequence: TGTGCCACCTCGCGGGGGGGCAAAAACATTCAGTACTTC. The whole variable domain, remainder taken from reference TRBV19 and TRBJ2-4, is DGGITQSPKYLFRKEGQNVTLSCEQNLNHDAMYWYRQDPGQGLRLIYYSQIVNDFQKGDIAEGYSVSREKKESFPLTVTSAQKNPTAFYLCATSRGGKNIQYFGAGTRLSVL.

This clonotype was recorded a few times. The genes are TRBV6-5 and TRBJ2-2, with a tentative D call TRBD1 (6 bases). This CDR3 spans 18 amino acids. V was shortened by 0 bases and J by 0 bases, with 14 bases between the two germline ends. From germline, CDR1 is MNHEY and CDR2 SVGAGI. The DNA for the CDR3 is TGTGCCAGCAGTTACTCGGTTCTGAGGACAGCGAACACCGGGGAGCTGTTTTTT. The encoded protein is CASSYSVLRTANTGELFF.

This clonotype was seen a few times. The chain combines TRBV5-1 with TRBJ1-5; the D gene is possibly TRBD1 (6 bases). Germline-derived CDR1 and CDR2 are SGHRS and YFSETQ. The CDR3 extends over 16 amino acids. V was pared by 7 bases and J by 9 bases, with 26 bases between. The CDR3 loop reads CASGRDKSAKGWPQHF. The CDR3, as DNA: TGCGCCAGCGGCCGGGACAAATCAGCAAAAGGGTGGCCCCAGCATTTT.

The V gene is TRBV10-3, the J gene TRBJ2-2; D unclear. The germline CDR1 and CDR2 sequences are ENHRY and SYGVKD. The V gene lost 3 bases and the J gene lost 4 bases, with 18 bases spanning the gap. This CDR3 comprises 17 residues. DNA of the CDR3: TGTGCCATCAGTGAAGAAAAGGCTAGGGTCGGCACCGGGGAGCTGTTTTTT. Protein product: CAISEEKARVGTGELFF.

This rearrangement joins TRBV12-3 or TRBV12-4 to TRBJ2-5; D not certain. The CDR3 runs to 13 residues. The V gene lost 6 bases and the J gene lost 7 bases, with 15 bases spanning the gap. CDR3 DNA: TGTGCCAGCAGCATAGGGAATTCGGGGACCCAGTACTTC. Amino acids: CASSIGNSGTQYF.

There are a few counts of this clonotype. This chain joins TRBV10-3 and TRBJ2-1; 11 positions match TRBD2. This CDR3 comprises 18 residues. CDR1 and CDR2 from the germline V gene are ENHRY and SYGVKD. Trimming removed 2 bases from V and 1 base from J; junction bases left unmatched: 7. The CDR3 DNA reads TGTGCCATCAGTGAGGTTGATAGCGGGAGGGCTTCCTACAATGAGCAGTTCTTC. It codes for CAISEVDSGRASYNEQFF.

The chain uses TRBV6-1 and TRBJ1-1; perhaps TRBD1 as D (5 bases). The CDR3 loop spans 13 amino acids. With 6 bases removed from V and 11 bases from J, the gap between germline ends came to 19 bases. Germline CDR1 is MNHNS and CDR2 is SASEGT. The CDR3 here is CASRSGTLSEAFF. The CDR3 region has the DNA TGTGCCAGCAGATCCGGGACCCTTAGTGAGGCTTTCTTT.

This clonotype was counted ten times or more. CDR3 sequence: CASSLSGSGETQYF. The CDR3 nucleotides read TGTGCCAGCAGCTTAAGCGGGTCAGGGGAGACCCAGTACTTC. The chain employs TRBV11-2 and TRBJ2-5; D is perhaps TRBD2 (6 bases). The length of the CDR3 is 14 residues. Per germline, CDR1 SGHAT and CDR2 FQNNGV. V lost 2 bases and J lost 5, with 12 bases in between.

This chain uses TRBV20-1 with TRBJ1-4; no clear D. CDR3 length: 11 residues. Germline V CDR1 and CDR2: DFQATT, SNEGSKA (reference sequence). V was clipped by 0 bases and J by 11 bases, with 7 bases between them. The CDR3 DNA reads TGCAGTGCTAGAGATGTGGAGAAACTGTTTTTT. Its translation: CSARDVEKLFF.

Only a few counts were recorded for this clonotype. This chain joins TRBV11-2 and TRBJ1-5; D is ambiguous. Trimming left V 0 bases short and J 5 bases short, with 5 bases between. The CDR3 is 13 amino acids. Looked up from germline, CDR1 is SGHAT and CDR2 is FQNNGV. The CDR3 nucleotides are TGTGCCAGCAGCTTAGAGAGGGATCAGCCCCAGCATTTT. Translating it yields CASSLERDQPQHF. Looking up the rest from reference TRBV11-2 and TRBJ1-5 gives the full variable domain: EAGVAQSPRYKIIEKRQSVAFWCNPISGHATLYWYQQILGQGPKLLIQFQNNGVVDDSQLPKDRFSAERLKGVDSTLKIQPAKLEDSAVYLCASSLERDQPQHFGDGTRLSIL.

The J gene is TRBJ2-5, the V gene TRBV19; 8 bases line up with TRBD2. This CDR3 has 13 residues. CDR1 is LNHDA and CDR2 is SQIVND in the germline V gene (reference sequence). J was trimmed by 7 bases and V by 8 bases; bases with no gene match: 9. As DNA, the CDR3 is TGTGCCAGTCGGGGGGGTAAACCGTTGACCCAGTACTTC. This translates into CASRGGKPLTQYF.

In its sample, this clonotype was seen a few times. The J gene is TRBJ2-3, the V gene TRBV20-1, with a weak D call TRBD1 (6 bases). This CDR3 has 17 residues. CDR1 and CDR2 (germline): DFQATT, SNEGSKA (reference sequence). Trimming pared 5 bases from V and 0 bases from J, leaving 21 bases between. CDR3 DNA: TGCAGTGCTCCCACCGGGACACCTTTCTCTAGCACAGATACGCAGTATTTT. This translates into CSAPTGTPFSSTDTQYF.

The rearrangement uses TRBV5-1 and TRBJ2-1; D call uncertain. With 1 base removed from V and 0 bases from J, the gap between germline ends came to 11 bases. Per germline, CDR1 SGHRS and CDR2 YFSETQ. The CDR3 consists of 16 residues. The CDR3 sequence: CASSLRLESSYNEQFF. The CDR3 DNA reads TGCGCCAGCAGCTTGAGACTCGAGAGCTCCTACAATGAGCAGTTCTTC.

The CDR3 nucleotides read TGTGCCAGTAGTTTTGGGACAGGGAATAATGAAAAACTGTTTTTT. It is translated as CASSFGTGNNEKLFF. This chain connects TRBV19 to TRBJ1-4; 9 bases match TRBD1. V lost 5 bases to trimming and J lost 4 bases; unmatched junction nucleotides: 5. The CDR3 sequence is 15 residues long. Germline V lookup: CDR1 LNHDA, CDR2 SQIVND (reference sequence).

V is TRBV11-2 and J is TRBJ2-2; possibly TRBD1 for D (6 bases). Germline CDR1 is SGHAT and CDR2 is FQNNGV. V gave up 1 base and J gave up 7 bases, with 19 bases separating them. The CDR3 loop spans 17 amino acids. The CDR3 loop is CASSLVGRGIQGGELFF. The DNA for the CDR3 is TGTGCCAGCAGCTTAGTCGGCAGGGGAATACAAGGCGGGGAGCTGTTTTTT. Filled out from reference TRBV11-2 and TRBJ2-2, the complete variable domain reads EAGVAQSPRYKIIEKRQSVAFWCNPISGHATLYWYQQILGQGPKLLIQFQNNGVVDDSQLPKDRFSAERLKGVDSTLKIQPAKLEDSAVYLCASSLVGRGIQGGELFFGEGSRLTVL.

The CDR3 nucleotides read TGTGCCAGCAGCCCTCAGAGCAGGGATGAGCAGTTCTTC. Residues: CASSPQSRDEQFF. The gene calls are TRBV11-3 and TRBJ2-1; maybe TRBD1 (5 bases). CDR1 is SGHNT, CDR2 YENEEA, per germline. This CDR3 has 13 amino acids. V gave up 5 bases and J gave up 8 bases, with 13 bases separating them.

The rearrangement uses TRBV12-3 or TRBV12-4 and TRBJ1-2; 12 positions match TRBD1. This CDR3 region has 19 residues. With 6 bases clipped from V and 4 bases from J, the junction kept 18 bases outside the gene matches. CDR3 amino acids: CASSRRGQGARDHAYGYTF. CDR3 sequence (DNA): TGTGCCAGCAGCCGCAGGGGACAGGGGGCGCGGGATCATGCCTATGGCTACACCTTC.

This clonotype was seen only a few times. The chain uses TRBV20-1 and TRBJ2-2; TRBD1 might be the D (5 bases). The germline CDR1 and CDR2 sequences are DFQATT and SNEGSKA (reference sequence). The ends were cut back, 1 base at V and 3 bases at J, with 15 bases in the middle. This CDR3 region has 16 residues. CDR3: CSARGLLLGDTGELFF. DNA of the CDR3: TGCAGTGCTAGAGGACTCCTTTTAGGGGACACCGGGGAGCTGTTTTTT.

This chain joins TRBV12-3 or TRBV12-4 and TRBJ2-1; D uncertain. Deletions cut 5 bases from V and 6 bases from J, with 14 bases between. This CDR3 has 14 amino acids. The CDR3 nucleotides read TGTGCCAGCAGTCCAAGCCGACTTCTCAATGAGCAGTTCTTC. This encodes CASSPSRLLNEQFF.

The V call is TRBV29-1, the J call TRBJ2-1, with 8 bases lining up with TRBD2. This CDR3 is 21 amino acids long. V lost 7 bases, J lost 2 bases, and 28 bases stayed unmatched. Germline V gives CDR1 SQVTM, CDR2 ANQGSEA. The CDR3 coding sequence is TGCAGCGCCCCCTCCTGCTCCGGGACTAGTTCTTCACTCTTAGCCTACAATGAGCAGTTCTTC. Its translation: CSAPSCSGTSSSLLAYNEQFF.

The chain links TRBV18 to TRBJ2-1, with 7 bases identical to TRBD1. This CDR3 is 15 amino acids long. Germline CDR1 is KGHSH and CDR2 is LQKENI. J gave up 8 bases and V 1 base, and 8 bases lay outside the gene matches. CDR3 region: CASSPLQGQGDEQFF. The CDR3 coding sequence is TGTGCCAGCTCACCACTACAGGGCCAGGGGGATGAGCAGTTCTTC.

This clonotype was seen only a few times. The gene calls are TRBV12-3 or TRBV12-4 and TRBJ2-3; 8 positions match TRBD1. Germline trimming cut 6 bases from V and 1 base from J; bases unmatched to any gene: 3. The CDR3 spans 14 residues. The CDR3, as DNA: TGTGCCAGCAGCAAGACAGGGGGCACAGATACGCAGTATTTT. This translates into CASSKTGGTDTQYF.

The chain recombines TRBV20-1 with TRBJ2-5, with D uncertain. The CDR3 covers 13 residues. Germline CDR1 and CDR2: DFQATT and SNEGSKA (reference sequence). V was clipped by 1 base and J by 5 bases, with 11 bases between them. The CDR3 is CSARGQPGETQYF. CDR3 DNA sequence: TGCAGTGCTAGAGGTCAACCCGGGGAGACCCAGTACTTC.

V usage is TRBV10-3 and J usage is TRBJ1-4, with TRBD1 matching over 7 bases. After removal of 10 bases from V and 8 bases from J, the junction contained 13 bases not matched to a gene. The germline CDR1 and CDR2 sequences are ENHRY and SYGVKD. This CDR3 comprises 14 residues. Here the CDR3 DNA reads TGTGCCACCCGGCCGGGGACAGCCGTAGAAAAACTGTTTTTT. The encoded protein is CATRPGTAVEKLFF.

This chain joins TRBV24-1 and TRBJ1-5; D unresolved. V was shortened by 3 bases and J by 5 bases, with 7 bases between the two germline ends. Germline-derived CDR1 and CDR2 are KGHDR and SFDVKD. This CDR3 comprises 13 residues. CDR3 bases: TGTGCCACCAGTGATGGCCCTTATCAGCCCCAGCATTTT. Its translation: CATSDGPYQPQHF.

The chain recombines TRBV10-2 with TRBJ2-5; D may be TRBD2 (6 bases). The germline CDR1 and CDR2 sequences are WSHSY and SAAADI. This CDR3 region has 11 residues. V shed 6 bases and J shed 4 bases, with 6 bases lying between them. For the CDR3, the DNA is TGCGCCAGCAGGGAGGGAGAGACCCAGTACTTC. This encodes CASREGETQYF.

The V and J genes are TRBV28 and TRBJ2-2, with TRBD2 identical over 8 bases. There are 16 residues in the CDR3. Germline V gives CDR1 MDHEN, CDR2 SYDVKM. V dropped 7 bases and J dropped 5; count of bases not matched to a gene: 12. DNA of the CDR3: TGTGCCAGCATTCGACGGGGGGGCCGGTATACCGGGGAGCTGTTTTTT. This gives the protein CASIRRGGRYTGELFF.

This clonotype turned up a few times. This chain joins TRBV5-1 and TRBJ2-5; no clear D gene. CDR1 SGHRS and CDR2 YFSETQ come from the germline V gene. V was trimmed by 5 bases and J by 2 bases, leaving 7 bases between them. The length of the CDR3 is 12 residues. The CDR3 region is CASSNTQETQYF. The CDR3 DNA follows: TGCGCCAGCAGTAACACGCAAGAGACCCAGTACTTC.